The 8 T cell receptor beta chains presented below share a single source sample, sequenced in a study of CXCR3-negative and CXCR3-positive naive CD8 T cells. The study made its TRB cDNA libraries by 5' RACE, adding UMI labels. TCRdb re-called the 5' RACE reads, yielding one record per CDR3 amino acid sequence without DNA. Its clone listing holds 92,000 or so distinct CDR3 sequences. Sequenced: naive CXCR3- CD8+ T cells from blood. Subset specified: CD45RO-CCR7+CD27+CD95- naive CD8+ T cells lacking CXCR3 (TNR3-). These receptors were obtained from a human donor in good health. Some clones in this sample may be carry-over from other donors' samples.

CDR3 residues: CASGQARNDPYEQYF. The V and J genes are TRBV4-3 and TRBJ2-7. CDR3 size: 15 residues. Germline CDR1 reads LGHNA; CDR2 reads YSLEER.

This chain joins TRBV5-1 and TRBJ1-5; there is no DNA to check the TCRdb D call of TRBD1. The CDR3 spans 14 residues. Per germline, CDR1 SGHRS and CDR2 YFSETQ. CDR3 protein: CASSLGTGDQPQHF.

The rearrangement uses TRBV7-9 and TRBJ2-7. The CDR3 totals 13 residues. Per the germline V gene, CDR1 is SEHNR and CDR2 is FQNEAQ (reference sequence). The CDR3 protein is CASSQTGPYEQYF.

The CDR3 region is CASSLLTGGSPLHF. This chain connects TRBV7-9 to TRBJ1-6; TCRdb calls TRBD1, which cannot be checked without DNA. CDR3 length: 14 amino acids. Looked up from germline, CDR1 is SEHNR and CDR2 is FQNEAQ (reference sequence).

This CDR3 is CASSYSSYNSPLHF. J is TRBJ1-6 and V is TRBV6-5. Germline CDR1 and CDR2: MNHEY and SVGAGI. CDR3 length equals 14 residues.

The rearrangement links TRBV10-2 to TRBJ2-3. The germline V gene has CDR1 WSHSY and CDR2 SAAADI. This CDR3 is built from 13 residues. The CDR3 here is CASSESSLRTQYF.

This rearrangement joins TRBV10-2 to TRBJ2-3. The germline V gene has CDR1 WSHSY and CDR2 SAAADI. This CDR3 contains 17 residues. CDR3 amino acids: CASSESIGLASTDTQYF.

The CDR3 region is CASSPTGANVLTF. The chain combines TRBV18 with TRBJ2-6. Germline lookup yields CDR1 KGHSH and CDR2 LQKENI. The CDR3 totals 13 residues.